This T cell receptor (beta chain) was sequenced during a study of shared clonotypes between healthy human individuals. With 6 bases removed from V and 4 bases from J, the gap between germline ends came to 7 bases. This CDR3 contains 11 residues. Germline CDR1 reads SGHTA; CDR2 reads FQGNSA. Assay: immunoSEQ multiplex PCR; the TCRdb copy retains only in-frame clones and omits some. The repertoire includes about 870,000 clones, approximately 92% of them detected once, and about 24% sits in the top ten. It was CD45RO-negative cells, positively selected for CCR7, that made up naive CD8 cells, with terminally differentiated effector memory CD45RA+ cells excluded.

The clonotype was recovered from a young man in good health. Source material: naive CD8+ T cells sorted from blood. The chain links TRBV7-2 to TRBJ2-7; no clear D gene. Written as DNA, the CDR3 is TGTGCCAGCAGGTCAGGATACGAGCAGTACTTC. Encoded protein: CASRSGYEQYF.